This T cell receptor (beta chain) was sequenced during a study of shared clonotypes between healthy human individuals (dated by TCRdb to 2018 to 2021). As for the study more broadly: The cohort comprised two women and three men aged 18 to 49 years. To estimate repertoire size and how much clonotypes are shared between individuals, the study performed deep sequencing of blood TCR repertoires from a few healthy adults. Different laboratories and diverse techniques were used to prepare libraries and sequence TCR repertoires, to increase sequencing depth and limit assay-specific biases. Per donor, three plates each were used for CD4 naive and CD4 memory, two for CD8 naive, and one for CD8 memory. Between about 0.85 and 9.5 billion PBMCs per donor were obtained by leukapheresis. The paper as a whole reports these results and caveats: Because the study included only a small number of donors, the genetic and exposure-history diversity represented was limited. Higher generation probabilities were observed for clonotypes shared by all four sorted-subset donors than for non-shared clonotypes. Sampling was limited to blood, and TCR repertoires in tissue likely differ from TCR repertoires in blood. Pairwise subsampling led to the expectation that sequencing depth would affect the degree of clonotype sharing among donors. Incomplete sequencing was indicated by rarefaction of sorted-subset datasets, despite the large sequencing depth. Larger estimated clonotype richness was generally found for naive subsets than for memory subsets. Across a handful of donors, roughly 5% of naive CD4, around 3.5% of naive CD8, 2.3% of memory CD4, and 0.3% to 0.45% of memory CD8 clonotypes were shared.

Measured from the cysteine to the phenylalanine, the CDR3 is 12 residues long. Left in the record is the CDR3 DNA by itself, 36 bases read in frame from the first base. CDR1 and CDR2 are read off the germline V gene (reference sequence) as MNHEY and SMNVEV. The V and J ends are trimmed by 3 bases and 6 bases, leaving 6 bases between them. TCR CDR3 regions were amplified from genomic DNA by multiplex PCR using the deep immunoSEQ assay. Extracted genomic DNA from each cell subset was distributed evenly across all wells of several immunoSEQ 96-well plates, and each plate was treated as a replicate. For sorted subsets, each replicate PCR was loaded with about 200 ng genomic DNA, equivalent to 25,000 to 35,000 T cell genomes. Purified libraries were quantified with a Qubit 3.0 fluorometer, sized on a Bioanalyzer 2100, and re-quantified with the KAPA Library Quantification kit. Every immunoSEQ 96-well plate was sequenced on a separate single-read 150-cycle Illumina NextSeq 550 flow cell. Turning to the authors' computational methods: Because the immunoSEQ output held only junctional sequences and lacked quality scores, the filtering could not match the filtering applied to full-length reads. To assign V/J genes and CDR3, sequences were annotated against IMGT germline references using PyIR, a Python wrapper for IgBLAST v1.9. Reads were removed for weak V/J assignments (E-value above 1e-6), missing CDR3, stop codons, out-of-frame junctions, or ambiguous translated residues. V3J clonotypes were defined by identical inferred V gene, J gene, and CDR3 amino acid sequence. Percentage overlap between repertoires was calculated by dividing the number of shared unique clonotypes by the size of the smaller repertoire. Three approaches were used to assess repertoire richness: RTK rarefaction, the Chao1 estimator, and Recon v2.1 estimates of unobserved clonotypes. Generation probabilities were computed with OLGA for all TCRbeta clonotypes obtained by the gDNA method from four donors. Here the immuneACCESS table is served through TCRdb, limited to in-frame sequences with V and J called. Missing clones are a known gap in these copies; in checked studies unresolved V genes cover under half, and the rest lacks a known reason. Clonal size and the V and J genes are those of that table, whereas D and trimming came from the DNA. The sample includes about a million clones, with 77% observed a single time. The ten largest clones capture about 0.89% of the sample.

Donors were healthy HIV-negative adults with no recently reported acute infections or vaccinations. Every donor was a Caucasian adult living in Nashville, Tennessee, USA. CD4+ T cells were enriched through magnetic negative selection, after which naive cells were positively selected on CD45RA and the remaining negative fraction served as the memory subset. Blood was collected by leukapheresis, and PBMCs were isolated by Ficoll-Histopaque density gradient centrifugation and then cryopreserved in liquid nitrogen vapor phase. Analytical flow cytometry was used to check the purity and quantity of every magnetically sorted T cell population. Genomic DNA was isolated from every sorted fraction and measured by UV absorbance on a Nanodrop 2000c. A word on this clone: What antigen it recognizes has not been identified. Nothing much larger sits one base from this clone, and base qualities are not available. Other DNA sequences in the sample encode the same CDR3.

The sequenced material came from memory CD4+ T cells from PBMCs. In light of the paper, this sample's cell subset or site label describes: CD45RA-negative fraction. The source is a man aged 18 to 29 in good health. Some clones in this sample may be carry-over from other donors' samples. The rearranged chain carries TRBV27 and TRBJ2-1; TRBD2 is a weak D gene call, 6 bases matching. The DNA sequence is TGTGCCAGCAGTTTGGGGGGCAATGAGCAGTTCTTC. The resulting protein is CASSLGGNEQFF.